Given below is one TCR beta chain in context. Its antigen remains unidentified. No much larger clone exists at a distance of one base, and base qualities are not known. These data originate in a study of blood T cell repertoires in COVID-19 (dated by TCRdb to the early 2020s). About the study as a whole: The collaborator samples originated in the United States, Italy and Spain and spanned the acute and convalescent phases of COVID-19. Deeply sampled blood TCRbeta repertoires from subjects exposed to, actively infected with, or recovered from COVID-19 were included in the dataset. The prospective study material was composed of cDNA or gDNA derived from T cells, B-cell-depleted T cells, or PBMCs. The repertoires were released in a freely available public database intended as a resource for research on the immune response to SARS-CoV-2. Sample metadata almost always included a de-identified subject ID, COVID-19 status, age in years and sex. The samples were drawn from two sources: the first 160 participants of the ongoing ImmuneRACE study, and some 1,300 subjects contributed by 6 global collaborators. Where available, HLA class I and class II types were obtained from metadata supplied by the sample provider rather than from assay-based typing.

The immunoSEQ Assay, a bias-controlled multiplex PCR, was used to amplify TCRbeta CDR3 regions from genomic DNA. As for the authors' bioinformatics: The number of nucleated cells in each sample was estimated by amplification of reference gene primers within the assay. To quantify the absolute abundance of each unique TCRbeta CDR3 rearrangement, sequence reads were collapsed and filtered. Productive Simpson clonality was computed per sample as the square root of Simpson's diversity index over productive rearrangements. TCRdb provides this immuneACCESS table in a form limited to in-frame rearrangements. Some clones are lacking; in checked studies, under half of them reflect an unresolved V gene, and why the rest are absent is not known. From that table come the V and J calls and clone size; the DNA was used to work out D and trimming. In all, the sample holds roughly 100,000 clones, and roughly 87% of those were seen once. The top ten clonotypes cover 5% to 8% of the sample.

Whole blood was collected in K2EDTA tubes by collaborating institutions according to the institutions' own protocols. For TCRbeta analysis, collaborators shipped samples in one of three forms: frozen whole blood, isolated PBMCs, or DNA extracted from either of those sample types. The full study reports these points: Clinical and demographic metadata were provided uncurated, with the amount varying by source and participant.

This TCR came from a human donor in a cohort sampled during active COVID-19. Material: peripheral blood.

The DNA sequence follows: TGTGCCAGCAGCTCAGGACAGGATTGGTCACCCCTCCACTTT. It is translated as CASSSGQDWSPLHF. The V and J segments used are TRBV28 and TRBJ1-6; a stretch of 7 junction bases matches TRBD1. The germline V gene sets CDR1 to MDHEN and CDR2 to SYDVKM. Relative to germline, V is missing 6 bases and J is missing 10 bases, with 9 bases of the junction outside any gene match. Including the terminal cysteine and phenylalanine, the CDR3 comprises 14 residues. Only CDR3 DNA is held: 42 bases, read in frame from base 1.